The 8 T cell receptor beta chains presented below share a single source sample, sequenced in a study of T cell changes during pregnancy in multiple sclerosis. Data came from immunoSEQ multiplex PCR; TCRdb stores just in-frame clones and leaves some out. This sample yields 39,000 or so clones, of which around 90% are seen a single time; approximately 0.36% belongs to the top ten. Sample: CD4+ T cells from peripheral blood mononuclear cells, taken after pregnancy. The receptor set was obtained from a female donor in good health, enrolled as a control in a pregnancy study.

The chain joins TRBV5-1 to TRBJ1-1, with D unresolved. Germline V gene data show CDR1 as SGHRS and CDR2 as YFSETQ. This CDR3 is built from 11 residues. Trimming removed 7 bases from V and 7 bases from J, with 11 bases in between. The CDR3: CASRGTVEAFF. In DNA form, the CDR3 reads TGCGCCAGCCGGGGAACAGTTGAAGCTTTCTTT.

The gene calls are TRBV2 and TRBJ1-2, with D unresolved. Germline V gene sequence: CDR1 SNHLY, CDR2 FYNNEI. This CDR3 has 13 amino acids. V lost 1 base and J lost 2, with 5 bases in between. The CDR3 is CASSEETNYGYTF. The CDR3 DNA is TGTGCCAGCAGTGAAGAGACAAACTATGGCTACACCTTC.

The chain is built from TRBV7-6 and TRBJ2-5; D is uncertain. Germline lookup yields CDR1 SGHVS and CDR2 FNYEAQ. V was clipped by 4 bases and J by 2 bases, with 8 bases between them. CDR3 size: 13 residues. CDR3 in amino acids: CASSYTPQETQYF. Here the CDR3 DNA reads TGTGCCAGCAGCTACACCCCACAAGAGACCCAGTACTTC. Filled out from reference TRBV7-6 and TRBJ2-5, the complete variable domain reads GAGVSQSPRYKVTKRGQDVALRCDPISGHVSLYWYRQALGQGPEFLTYFNYEAQQDKSGLPNDRFSAERPEGSISTLTIQRTEQRDSAMYRCASSYTPQETQYFGPGTRLLVL.

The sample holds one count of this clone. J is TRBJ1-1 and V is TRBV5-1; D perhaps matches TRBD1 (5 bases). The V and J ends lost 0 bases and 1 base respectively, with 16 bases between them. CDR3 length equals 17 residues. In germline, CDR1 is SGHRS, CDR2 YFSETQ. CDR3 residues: CASSLARAAAENTEAFF. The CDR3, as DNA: TGCGCCAGCAGCTTGGCCAGGGCCGCCGCAGAGAACACTGAAGCTTTCTTT.

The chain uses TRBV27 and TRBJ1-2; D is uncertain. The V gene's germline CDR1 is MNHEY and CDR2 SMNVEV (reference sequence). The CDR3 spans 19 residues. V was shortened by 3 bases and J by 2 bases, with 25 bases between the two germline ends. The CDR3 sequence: CASSFLGSAEAMRNYGYTF. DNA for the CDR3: TGTGCCAGCAGTTTCCTCGGCTCTGCCGAGGCGATGAGGAACTATGGCTACACCTTC.

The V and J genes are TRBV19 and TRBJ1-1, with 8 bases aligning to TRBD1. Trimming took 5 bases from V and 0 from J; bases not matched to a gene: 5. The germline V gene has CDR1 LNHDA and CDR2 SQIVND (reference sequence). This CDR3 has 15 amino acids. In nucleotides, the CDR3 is TGTGCCAGTAGTGGAGGACAGGGAATGAACACTGAAGCTTTCTTT. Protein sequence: CASSGGQGMNTEAFF.

CDR3 sequence (DNA): TGCGCCACCTCGGGGGGCGGGGGGACTTACAATGAGCAGTTCTTC. Translated, it gives CATSGGGGTYNEQFF. This sequence joins TRBV5-1 and TRBJ2-1; 8 bases are shared with TRBD2. The CDR3 extends over 15 amino acids. Germline-derived CDR1 and CDR2 are SGHRS and YFSETQ. Germline trimming cut 9 bases from V and 4 bases from J; bases unmatched to any gene: 12. The full variable domain, completed using reference TRBV5-1 and TRBJ2-1, is KAGVTQTPRYLIKTRGQQVTLSCSPISGHRSVSWYQQTPGQGLQFLFEYFSETQRNKGNFPGRFSGRQFSNSRSEMNVSTLELGDSALYLCATSGGGGTYNEQFFGPGTRLTVL.

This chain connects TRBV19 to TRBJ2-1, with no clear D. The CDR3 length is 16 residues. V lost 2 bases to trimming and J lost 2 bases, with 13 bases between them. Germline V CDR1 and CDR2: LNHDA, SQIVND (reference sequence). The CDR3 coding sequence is TGTGCCAGTAGTATAAAGTCGGTAAGTCCCTACAATGAGCAGTTCTTC. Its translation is CASSIKSVSPYNEQFF.